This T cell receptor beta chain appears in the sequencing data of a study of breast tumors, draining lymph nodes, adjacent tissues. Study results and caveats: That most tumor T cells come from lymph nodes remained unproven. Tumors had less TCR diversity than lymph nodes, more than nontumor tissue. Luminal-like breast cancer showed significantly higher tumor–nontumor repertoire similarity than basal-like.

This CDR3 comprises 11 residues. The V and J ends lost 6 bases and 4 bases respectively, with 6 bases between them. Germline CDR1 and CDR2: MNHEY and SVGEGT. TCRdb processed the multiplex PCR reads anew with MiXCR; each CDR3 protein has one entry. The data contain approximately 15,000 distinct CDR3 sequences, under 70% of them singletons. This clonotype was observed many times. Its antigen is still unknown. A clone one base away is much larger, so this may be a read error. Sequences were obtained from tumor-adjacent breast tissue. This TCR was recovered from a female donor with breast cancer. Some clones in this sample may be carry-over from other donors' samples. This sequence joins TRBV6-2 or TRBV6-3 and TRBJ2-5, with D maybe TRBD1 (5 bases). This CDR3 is CASRQGETQYF. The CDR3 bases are TGTGCCAGCAGGCAGGGAGAGACCCAGTACTTC.